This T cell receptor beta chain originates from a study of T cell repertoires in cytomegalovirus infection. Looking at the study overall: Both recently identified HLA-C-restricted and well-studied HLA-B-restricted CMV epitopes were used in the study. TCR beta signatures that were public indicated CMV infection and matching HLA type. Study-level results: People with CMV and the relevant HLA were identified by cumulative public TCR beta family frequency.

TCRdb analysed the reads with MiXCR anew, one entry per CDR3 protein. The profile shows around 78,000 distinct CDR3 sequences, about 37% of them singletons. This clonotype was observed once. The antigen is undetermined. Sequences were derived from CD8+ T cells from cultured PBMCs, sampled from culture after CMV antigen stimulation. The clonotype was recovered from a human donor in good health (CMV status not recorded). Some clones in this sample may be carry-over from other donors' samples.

The CDR3 loop reads CASSPLDSGNEQYF. Here the CDR3 DNA reads TGTGCCAGCAGCCCCTTGGACTCCGGGAACGAGCAGTACTTC. This chain uses TRBV6-1 with TRBJ2-7; tentatively, D is TRBD2 (5 bases). Trimming left V 6 bases short and J 5 bases short, with 17 bases between. Germline V lookup: CDR1 MNHNS, CDR2 SASEGT. This CDR3 comprises 14 residues.